This T cell receptor (beta chain) was retrieved from a study of blood T cell repertoires in COVID-19. As for the study in general: There were acute and convalescent COVID-19 samples, and they came from the United States, Italy and Spain. T cells, B-cell-depleted T cells, or PBMCs supplied cDNA or gDNA.

As processed by the authors: Counts of nucleated cells, estimated from reference gene primer amplification, were obtained. The assay was immunoSEQ multiplex PCR, and TCRdb's table has in-frame clones only and misses some. V, J and clone size derive from that table, while D and trimming were established from the DNA sequence. This table has more than 200,000 clones, approximately 91% appearing once. CDR1 and CDR2 (germline): LNHNV, YYDKDF (reference sequence). The germline V and J ends were trimmed by 2 bases and 3 bases, with 10 bases remaining between them. The CDR3 sequence is 14 residues long. The V gene is TRBV15, the J gene TRBJ1-1; D uncertain. This clonotype was sampled from a man in his forties with acute or convalescent COVID-19. The sample taken for sequencing was peripheral blood. The CDR3 nucleotides are TGTGCCACCAGCAGAAGAACCGGGGACACTGAAGCTTTCTTT. Encoded protein: CATSRRTGDTEAFF.